Presented here are 30 T cell receptor beta chains from one specimen sequenced in a study of response to subunit inactivated influenza vaccine (dated by TCRdb to the late 2010s). The library was built by means of RT-PCR. Sequenced using an Illumina HiSeq 2500. The public reads were run again by TCRdb, first through fastp at Q25 and then through MiXCR, and only productive beta chains were kept. Entries that share a CDR3 protein sequence are merged under the most common genes and DNA. The sample yields more than 250,000 distinct CDR3 sequences; about a fifth were counted once. In total, the top ten clones hold roughly 10% of the sample. The sample was PBMCs from blood, taken about 20 months after vaccination. The receptors shown here come from a man aged 50 to 69 who received an inactivated influenza vaccine. Donor details come from another sample of the same person, matched by shared clones.

Of note for this clonotype: Mismatch with germline at one junction end may stem from a read error. The chain's CDR3 is CACSHLTGARTGTEAFF. In DNA, the CDR3 is TGTGCCTGCAGCCATCTGACAGGGGCTAGAACGGGCACTGAAGCTTTCTTT. The V and J genes are TRBV3-1 and TRBJ1-1; TRBD1 aligns across 8 bases. CDR1 is LGHDT and CDR2 is YNNKEL in the germline V gene (reference sequence). There are 17 residues in the CDR3.

This clonotype was recorded many times. The chain combines TRBV20-1 with TRBJ1-1, with 10 positions matching TRBD1. Unmatched junction bases numbered 3, after V lost 5 bases and J lost 3 bases. Germline CDR1 DFQATT, CDR2 SNEGSKA (reference sequence). This CDR3 has 13 amino acids. The DNA of the CDR3 is TGCAGTGCTCCCGGACAGGGGGACACTGAAGCTTTCTTT. Translated, it gives CSAPGQGDTEAFF.

This clonotype came up a few times. This chain links TRBV5-5 with TRBJ2-7; TRBD2 agrees at 9 bases. This CDR3 region has 15 residues. J gave up 2 bases and V 0 bases, and 3 bases lay outside the gene matches. Germline V lookup: CDR1 SGHKS, CDR2 YYEKEE (reference sequence). CDR3 bases: TGTGCCAGCAGCTTGGAACTAGCGGGCACCTACGAGCAGTACTTC. Protein product: CASSLELAGTYEQYF.

The rearrangement uses TRBV19 and TRBJ2-2; no reliable D call. The CDR3 sequence is 13 residues long. Germline CDR1 LNHDA, CDR2 SQIVND (reference sequence). The V and J ends lost 0 bases and 7 bases respectively, with 6 bases between them. The CDR3 here is CASSIDSIGELFF. CDR3 DNA: TGTGCCAGTAGTATAGACTCAATCGGGGAGCTGTTTTTT.

The sample holds a few counts of this clonotype. The chain uses TRBV29-1 and TRBJ2-4, with TRBD1 as a possible D gene (5 bases). Germline loops: CDR1 SQVTM, CDR2 ANQGSEA. V was trimmed by 5 bases and J by 9 bases, leaving 11 bases between them. The CDR3 length is 11 residues. CDR3 in amino acids: CSVRDQGIQYF. The CDR3 region has the DNA TGCAGCGTTAGAGACCAGGGCATTCAGTACTTC.

This clonotype has only a few counts. The chain links TRBV6-1 to TRBJ1-5; 8 positions match TRBD1. The V gene end was trimmed by 7 bases and the J gene end by 2 bases; junction bases not matched to a gene: 7. Germline V gives CDR1 MNHNS, CDR2 SASEGT. This CDR3 is 15 amino acids long. The CDR3 DNA sequence: TGTGCCAGCACCCACGGACAGGGTGGCAATCAGCCCCAGCATTTT. As protein: CASTHGQGGNQPQHF.

The chain joins TRBV7-9 to TRBJ1-1; the D is unclear. In germline, CDR1 is SEHNR, CDR2 FQNEAQ (reference sequence). The CDR3 loop spans 14 amino acids. The ends were cut back, 1 base at V and 4 bases at J, with 10 bases in the middle. CDR3 coding DNA: TGTGCCAGCAGCTTAGGGCAGGAGAGCACTGAAGCTTTCTTT. Amino acids: CASSLGQESTEAFF.

This clonotype was observed a handful of times. The chain links TRBV5-4 to TRBJ1-4; TRBD1 is a possible D gene (5 bases). Looked up from germline, CDR1 is SGHNT and CDR2 is YYREEE (reference sequence). CDR3 length: 16 amino acids. Trimming left V 1 base short and J 0 bases short, with 10 bases between. CDR3: CASSLQGLATNEKLFF. CDR3 bases: TGTGCCAGCAGCTTGCAGGGTTTGGCAACTAATGAAAAACTGTTTTTT. The full variable domain, its missing parts supplied by reference TRBV5-4 and TRBJ1-4, is ETGVTQSPTHLIKTRGQQVTLRCSSQSGHNTVSWYQQALGQGPQFIFQYYREEENGRGNFPPRFSGLQFPNYSSELNVNALELDDSALYLCASSLQGLATNEKLFFGSGTQLSVL.

The J gene is TRBJ2-3, the V gene TRBV4-2; TRBD2 matches 11 bases. The CDR3 sequence is 17 residues long. Germline lookup yields CDR1 LGHNA and CDR2 YNFKEQ. V trimming: 2 bases; J trimming: 2 bases; junction bases outside the gene matches: 6. The CDR3 DNA sequence: TGTGCCAGCAGCCAACTGACTAGCGGGGCCCCCACAGATACGCAGTATTTT. Protein sequence: CASSQLTSGAPTDTQYF.

The chain has TRBV12-3 or TRBV12-4 and TRBJ1-5; 10 bases match TRBD1. This CDR3 region has 16 residues. Germline trimming cut 6 bases from V and 4 bases from J; bases unmatched to any gene: 9. CDR3 DNA: TGTGCCAGCAGCAAGACAGGGGGCGTGATGAATCAGCCCCAGCATTTT. Amino acid sequence: CASSKTGGVMNQPQHF.

Turning to this clonotype: Possible read error: a much larger clone is one base away. The V call is TRBV7-9, the J call TRBJ1-3; TRBD1 might be the D (6 bases). The CDR3 covers 14 residues. Looked up from germline, CDR1 is SEHNR and CDR2 is FQNEAQ (reference sequence). Trimming removed 6 bases at V and 0 bases at J, with 9 bases between. CDR3 in amino acids: CASSPDSSGNTIYF. The CDR3 region has the DNA TGTGCCAGCAGTCCGGACAGCTCTGGAAACACCATATATTTT.

This clonotype was found a few times. The chain couples TRBV20-1 to TRBJ2-3; D is ambiguous. V was pared by 2 bases and J by 2 bases, with 11 bases between. The germline CDR1 and CDR2 sequences are DFQATT and SNEGSKA (reference sequence). CDR3 size: 14 residues. CDR3 loop: CSARLKFTTDTQYF. The CDR3 DNA is TGCAGTGCTAGACTTAAGTTCACCACAGATACGCAGTATTTT.

This clonotype was observed a few times. The chain combines TRBV4-3 with TRBJ2-2; tentatively, D is TRBD1 or TRBD2 (5 bases each). The V gene's germline CDR1 is LGHNA and CDR2 YSLEER. Trimming left V 1 base short and J 7 bases short, with 16 bases between. This CDR3 comprises 16 residues. The CDR3 DNA sequence: TGCGCCAGCAGCCAAGTGGCGACTCTTGGGGGCGGGGAGCTGTTTTTT. Translated, it gives CASSQVATLGGGELFF.

The rearrangement links TRBV9 to TRBJ1-6; maybe TRBD1 (5 bases). The CDR3 totals 19 residues. V lost 3 bases, J lost 5 bases, and 24 bases lay in between. Per the germline V gene, CDR1 is SGDLS and CDR2 is YYNGEE. As DNA, the CDR3 is TGTGCCAGCAGCGACAACCAGAAGGTCGGCCAGGGCCATAATTCACCCCTCCACTTT. Residues: CASSDNQKVGQGHNSPLHF.

The J gene is TRBJ2-6, the V gene TRBV5-6; D is undetermined. This CDR3 has 12 amino acids. V was cut by 0 bases and J by 9 bases, with 4 bases left in between. The germline gives CDR1 SGHDT, CDR2 YYEEEE. The CDR3 loop reads CASSLGYNVLTF. The CDR3 DNA reads as TGTGCCAGCAGCTTGGGATACAACGTCCTGACTTTC.

This clonotype turned up a few times. The genes are TRBV20-1 and TRBJ1-1; unclear D gene. The CDR3 is 13 amino acids. Germline V gene lookup returns CDR1 DFQATT and CDR2 SNEGSKA (reference sequence). V shed 3 bases and J shed 1 base, with 9 bases lying between them. The CDR3 coding sequence is TGCAGTGCTAGGGACCAGGAGAACACTGAAGCTTTCTTT. It encodes CSARDQENTEAFF.

This clonotype was found a few times. The chain has TRBV12-3 or TRBV12-4 and TRBJ2-1; 13 bases match TRBD2. The V gene end was trimmed by 2 bases and the J gene end by 7 bases; junction bases not matched to a gene: 5. The CDR3 runs 16 residues. The CDR3 DNA is TGTGCCAGCAGTTTATCTCGGGGACTAGCGGGAAATGAGCAGTTCTTC. Translation: CASSLSRGLAGNEQFF.

CDR3 in amino acids: CASSLGRTAISGELFF. DNA of the CDR3: TGTGCCAGCAGCTTAGGCAGGACGGCGATATCCGGGGAGCTGTTTTTT. The chain recombines TRBV11-2 with TRBJ2-2; D is unclear. Trimming removed 1 base at V and 6 bases at J, with 15 bases between. This CDR3 has 16 amino acids. CDR1 and CDR2 (germline): SGHAT, FQNNGV.

The chain employs TRBV10-2 and TRBJ2-3; possibly TRBD1 for D (6 bases). Trimming stripped 4 bases from V and 7 bases from J, with 12 bases between. This CDR3 has 13 amino acids. CDR1 WSHSY and CDR2 SAAADI come from the germline V gene. CDR3 loop: CASSAGTKNTQYF. The CDR3 coding sequence is TGCGCCAGCAGTGCCGGGACAAAGAATACGCAGTATTTT.

This clonotype was observed a few times. J is TRBJ2-7 and V is TRBV7-9, with TRBD2 matching 11 bases. Germline V gives CDR1 SEHNR, CDR2 FQNEAQ (reference sequence). This CDR3 spans 16 amino acids. V lost 5 bases, J lost 2 bases, and 8 bases stayed unmatched. CDR3 DNA: TGTGCCAGCAGCCGCGGGACTAGCGGATTCCCCTACGAGCAGTACTTC. Translating gives CASSRGTSGFPYEQYF.

This clonotype was seen more than once but under ten times. CDR3 residues: CSALRPDRRNTGELFF. The CDR3 DNA sequence: TGCAGTGCCCTGCGTCCGGACAGAAGGAACACCGGGGAGCTGTTTTTT. J is TRBJ2-2 and V is TRBV20-1, with D possibly being TRBD1 (6 bases). V was clipped by 6 bases and J by 1 base, with 18 bases between them. This CDR3 has 16 residues. Germline-derived CDR1 and CDR2 are DFQATT and SNEGSKA (reference sequence).

On this clonotype itself: Relative to the germline gene, one junction end is altered; a read error may explain this. The chain carries TRBV2 and TRBJ2-2, with D perhaps TRBD1 (7 bases). The germline gives CDR1 SNHLY, CDR2 FYNNEI. This CDR3 contains 15 residues. The CDR3 sequence is CASSGQGANTGGLFF. CDR3 DNA sequence: TGTGCCAGCAGTGGACAGGGAGCGAACACCGGGGGGCTGTTTTTT.

This clonotype has a handful of counts. The rearrangement links TRBV4-2 to TRBJ1-1; the match to TRBD1 covers 7 bases. The CDR3 has 16 amino acids. Germline trimming cut 1 base from V and 2 bases from J; bases unmatched to any gene: 7. Germline V gives CDR1 LGHNA, CDR2 YNFKEQ. CDR3 in DNA: TGTGCCAGCAGCCAAGTTTTACAGGGGCTCAACACTGAAGCTTTCTTT. It is translated as CASSQVLQGLNTEAFF.

V is TRBV20-1 and J is TRBJ1-1, with D possibly matching TRBD1 (5 bases). The germline V and J ends were trimmed by 0 bases and 4 bases, with 9 bases remaining between them. The CDR3 loop spans 13 amino acids. Germline V gene sequence: CDR1 DFQATT, CDR2 SNEGSKA (reference sequence). As DNA, the CDR3 is TGCAGTGCTAGAGAAAGGGGAGGCACTGAAGCTTTCTTT. It is translated as CSARERGGTEAFF.

The chain links TRBV7-9 to TRBJ1-1; D unresolved. This CDR3 contains 13 residues. Germline V gives CDR1 SEHNR, CDR2 FQNEAQ (reference sequence). Deletions cut 3 bases from V and 5 bases from J, with 10 bases between. The CDR3 reads CASSFDRGTEAFF. CDR3 in DNA: TGTGCCAGCAGCTTCGATAGAGGAACTGAAGCTTTCTTT.

This clonotype was observed a few times. The chain employs TRBV7-9 and TRBJ1-4; D not resolved. The CDR3 covers 15 residues. V was pared by 7 bases and J by 0 bases, with 12 bases between. From germline, CDR1 is SEHNR and CDR2 FQNEAQ (reference sequence). CDR3 protein: CASTHAAATNEKLFF. The CDR3 DNA reads TGTGCCAGCACCCATGCGGCGGCAACTAATGAAAAACTGTTTTTT.

In this sample, this clonotype turned up a few times. The chain recombines TRBV6-1 with TRBJ2-5; 7 nucleotides align to TRBD2. Germline trimming cut 6 bases from V and 3 bases from J; bases unmatched to any gene: 4. CDR3 length equals 13 residues. Germline V gene sequence: CDR1 MNHNS, CDR2 SASEGT. The CDR3 sequence is CASRTAGEETQYF. The CDR3 DNA reads as TGTGCCAGCAGAACGGCGGGGGAAGAGACCCAGTACTTC.

This chain uses TRBV6-5 with TRBJ1-2, with a weak D call TRBD1 (6 bases). The CDR3 totals 14 residues. V lost 4 bases and J 5 bases, leaving 14 bases between the germline ends. The V gene's germline CDR1 is MNHEY and CDR2 SVGAGI. CDR3 sequence (DNA): TGTGCCAGCAGTTTTCGGGACACGAATTATGGCTACACCTTC. Translated, it gives CASSFRDTNYGYTF.

This clonotype was counted only a few times. This sequence joins TRBV5-1 and TRBJ2-1, with 10 bases identical to TRBD2. In germline, CDR1 is SGHRS, CDR2 YFSETQ. The CDR3 loop spans 14 amino acids. Losses at the gene ends were 1 base for V and 13 bases for J; bases not matched to a gene: 8. The CDR3 protein is CASSLFTSGIGQFF. CDR3 bases: TGCGCCAGCAGCTTGTTCACTAGCGGGATCGGTCAGTTCTTC.

This sequence joins TRBV20-1 and TRBJ1-6; TRBD1 aligns across 8 bases. After removal of 3 bases from V and 10 bases from J, the junction contained 5 bases not matched to a gene. The CDR3 has 13 residues. Germline V CDR1 and CDR2: DFQATT, SNEGSKA (reference sequence). As DNA, the CDR3 is TGCAGTGCTAGCGATCAGGGGGCCTCACCCCTCCACTTT. Translation gives CSASDQGASPLHF.